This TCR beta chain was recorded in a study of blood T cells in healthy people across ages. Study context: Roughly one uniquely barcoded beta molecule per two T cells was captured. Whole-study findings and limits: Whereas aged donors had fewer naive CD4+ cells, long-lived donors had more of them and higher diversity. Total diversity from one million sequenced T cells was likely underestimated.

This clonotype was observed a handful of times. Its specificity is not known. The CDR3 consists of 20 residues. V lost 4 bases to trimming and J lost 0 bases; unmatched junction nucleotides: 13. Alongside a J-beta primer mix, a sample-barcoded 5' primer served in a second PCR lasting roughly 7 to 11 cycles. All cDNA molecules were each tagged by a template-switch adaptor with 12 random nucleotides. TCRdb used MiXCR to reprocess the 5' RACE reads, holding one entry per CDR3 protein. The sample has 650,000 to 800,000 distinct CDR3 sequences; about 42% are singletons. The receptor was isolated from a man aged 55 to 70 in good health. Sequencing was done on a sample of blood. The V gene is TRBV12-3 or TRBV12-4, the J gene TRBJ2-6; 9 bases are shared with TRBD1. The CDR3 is CASSSPGTGYWGSGANVLTF. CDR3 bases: TGTGCCAGCAGTTCCCCCGGGACAGGGTACTGGGGCTCTGGGGCCAACGTCCTGACTTTC.